This TCR beta chain was profiled in a study of monozygotic twins with inflammatory bowel disease. CDR1 MNHEY and CDR2 SVGAGI come from the germline V gene. There are 16 residues in the CDR3. TCRdb reprocessed the 5' RACE reads; each CDR3 protein has one entry and no DNA is given. The sample table includes fewer than 450,000 distinct CDR3 sequences. The TCR originated in a human donor with ulcerative colitis or Crohn's disease, or a healthy co-twin of an affected twin (not recorded which). The sample taken for sequencing was blood. The chain has TRBV6-5 and TRBJ2-7; the D gene TCRdb calls, TRBD1, cannot be checked with no DNA. This chain's CDR3 is CASSYTSQGARYEQYF.